Below are 24 T cell receptor beta chains sequenced from a single sample in a study of post-analysis software for immune sequencing data. Study-wide results and limits: TRBV segments more frequent in patients than in controls numbered a few and included TRBV5-6, TRBV5-1 and TRBV20-1.

No antigen has been identified for these receptors. Tagging with unique molecular identifiers was a feature of the TCR beta cDNA libraries. Each CDR3 protein gets one entry after TCRdb re-called the PCR reads with MiXCR. Of some 450,000 distinct CDR3 sequences listed, approximately 46% are singletons. Sequencing was carried out using blood. These TCRs come from a girl aged 5-17 years with multiple sclerosis.

This rearrangement joins TRBV11-1 to TRBJ2-7; 10 bases fit TRBD1. J was trimmed by 3 bases and V by 1 base; bases with no gene match: 6. The germline CDR1 and CDR2 sequences are SGHAT and FQDESV (reference sequence). This CDR3 region has 16 residues. This CDR3 is CASSLEARDRGYEQYF. In DNA, the CDR3 is TGTGCCAGCAGCTTAGAAGCCCGGGACAGGGGCTACGAGCAGTACTTC.

This clonotype came up a few times. This chain connects TRBV6-5 to TRBJ2-3; 11 bases agree with TRBD1. The CDR3 covers 17 residues. The junction had 5 bases not matched to a gene; V was cut back by 2 bases and J by 1 base. Germline CDR1 and CDR2: MNHEY and SVGAGI. CDR3 nucleotide sequence: TGTGCCAGCAGTTACCACACGGGACAGGGGGGCACAGATACGCAGTATTTT. It encodes CASSYHTGQGGTDTQYF.

The chain is built from TRBV20-1 and TRBJ2-1; 9 bases line up with TRBD2. This CDR3 spans 14 amino acids. J was trimmed by 4 bases and V by 0 bases; bases with no gene match: 1. In germline, CDR1 is DFQATT, CDR2 SNEGSKA (reference sequence). The CDR3, as DNA: TGCAGTGCTAGAGAGACTAGCGGTTACAATGAGCAGTTCTTC. Encoded protein: CSARETSGYNEQFF.

This clonotype was observed a few times. V and J are TRBV7-3 and TRBJ2-1; 7 positions match TRBD1. The CDR3 is 13 residues long. The V gene's germline CDR1 is SGHTA and CDR2 FQGTGA. The V and J ends lost 5 bases and 2 bases, in that order; junction bases with no gene match: 0. CDR3 sequence: CASSGTAYNEQFF. CDR3 bases: TGTGCCAGCAGCGGGACAGCCTACAATGAGCAGTTCTTC.

This chain uses TRBV12-3 or TRBV12-4 with TRBJ1-3; D perhaps matches TRBD1 (5 bases). V gave up 11 bases and J gave up 4 bases, with 18 bases separating them. The CDR3 consists of 14 residues. The CDR3 DNA reads TGTGCCTGTCTGGGGGGATCTCAGGGAAACACCATATATTTT. It translates to CACLGGSQGNTIYF.

This clonotype was seen a few times. J is TRBJ1-2 and V is TRBV4-1; the match to TRBD1 covers 10 bases. CDR1 and CDR2 from the germline V gene are MGHRA and YSYEKL. Losses at the gene ends were 3 bases for V and 9 bases for J; bases not matched to a gene: 10. CDR3 length equals 15 residues. The chain's CDR3 is CASSHKGTGERRYTF. CDR3 sequence (DNA): TGCGCCAGCAGCCACAAGGGGACAGGGGAACGTCGCTACACCTTC.

A word on this clonotype: An end of the junction does not agree with germline; a read error may underlie this. The V call is TRBV7-7, the J call TRBJ1-1; no firm D call. Germline CDR1 reads SSHAT; CDR2 reads FNYEAQ (reference sequence). There are 13 residues in the CDR3. CDR3 in DNA: TGTGCTAGCAGCTTACGCGTGGGGACTGAAGCTTTCTTT. This sequence encodes CASSLRVGTEAFF.

This clonotype was observed a handful of times. CDR3 in DNA: TGTGCCAGCAGTTACACATCCAGGGGTGGCTACACCTTC. Its translation: CASSYTSRGGYTF. The V and J genes are TRBV6-5 and TRBJ1-2; TRBD1 is a possible D gene (6 bases). Between the trimmed V and J ends, which lost 2 bases and 7 bases, there was a span of 11 bases. CDR1 is MNHEY, CDR2 SVGAGI, per germline. The CDR3 covers 13 residues.

This clonotype came up a few times. The chain joins TRBV9 to TRBJ2-1; either TRBD1 or TRBD2 may supply D (5 bases each). In germline, CDR1 is SGDLS, CDR2 YYNGEE. V was cut by 0 bases and J by 6 bases, with 13 bases left in between. The CDR3 totals 15 residues. Here the CDR3 reads CASSVAAGTGNEQFF. The CDR3 coding sequence is TGTGCCAGCAGCGTAGCGGCAGGGACCGGCAATGAGCAGTTCTTC.

This chain uses TRBV7-2 with TRBJ1-4, with D possibly matching TRBD1 (6 bases). From germline, CDR1 is SGHTA and CDR2 FQGNSA. V was shortened by 5 bases and J by 2 bases, with 9 bases between the two germline ends. The CDR3 is 14 residues long. The DNA for the CDR3 is TGTGCCAGCAGCCGACAGGTTACTAATGAAAAACTGTTTTTT. Translated, it gives CASSRQVTNEKLFF.

For the CDR3, the DNA is TGCGCCAGCAGCCAAGAGGGGGGTTTCAATCAGCCCCAGCATTTT. Protein sequence: CASSQEGGFNQPQHF. The chain has TRBV4-3 and TRBJ1-5; a possible D gene is TRBD1 (5 bases). Per the germline V gene, CDR1 is LGHNA and CDR2 is YSLEER. CDR3 length equals 15 residues. V gave up 0 bases and J gave up 3 bases, with 9 bases separating them.

The rearrangement joins TRBV5-1 to TRBJ1-2, with 7 bases that match TRBD1. The germline gives CDR1 SGHRS, CDR2 YFSETQ. V lost 4 bases, J lost 8 bases, and 14 bases stayed unmatched. The CDR3 covers 15 residues. The CDR3 sequence is CASSPADRAVGGYTF. The CDR3 DNA sequence: TGCGCCAGCAGCCCAGCCGACAGGGCGGTGGGGGGCTACACCTTC.

This clonotype was found a few times. The chain recombines TRBV5-1 with TRBJ2-7; 7 positions agree with TRBD2. The V gene's germline CDR1 is SGHRS and CDR2 YFSETQ. This CDR3 is 16 amino acids long. V was pared by 5 bases and J by 3 bases, with 14 bases of the junction left unmatched. For the CDR3, the DNA is TGCGCCAGCAGAGACCCCTTGACTAGCCCACGCTACGAGCAGTACTTC. Translated: CASRDPLTSPRYEQYF.

This clonotype has only a few counts. J is TRBJ2-7 and V is TRBV7-8; TRBD2 aligns across 9 bases. Per the germline V gene, CDR1 is SGHVS and CDR2 is FQNEAQ. The CDR3 consists of 12 residues. CDR3 nucleotide sequence: TGTGCGAGCGGTAGCGGGAGCTACGAGCAGTACTTC. Residues: CASGSGSYEQYF.

The rearrangement joins TRBV9 to TRBJ2-7, with TRBD2 as a possible D gene (5 bases). The CDR3 has 15 residues. Germline values: CDR1 SGDLS, CDR2 YYNGEE. V dropped 0 bases and J dropped 7 bases, with 17 bases sitting between them. In DNA, the CDR3 is TGTGCCAGCAGCGTAGGCGGACTCCATGGGATGGAGCAGTACTTC. It encodes CASSVGGLHGMEQYF. The full variable domain, rest sourced from reference TRBV9 and TRBJ2-7, is DSGVTQTPKHLITATGQRVTLRCSPRSGDLSVYWYQQSLDQGLQFLIQYYNGEERAKGNILERFSAQQFPDLHSELNLSSLELGDSALYFCASSVGGLHGMEQYFGPGTRLTVT.

As for this clonotype: The germline gene is not matched at one end of the junction; a read error may be the cause. V and J are TRBV11-3 and TRBJ2-1; D remains ambiguous. Germline V gene data show CDR1 as SGHNT and CDR2 as YENEEA. The CDR3 extends over 13 amino acids. The chain's CDR3 is CASSLDRYSEQFF. CDR3 nucleotides: TGTGCCAGCAGCTTAGATCGGTACAGTGAGCAGTTCTTC.

This clonotype was seen only a few times. The V call is TRBV9, the J call TRBJ2-3; 9 nucleotides align to TRBD2. Unmatched junction bases numbered 3, after V lost 0 bases and J lost 1 base. The CDR3 has 16 amino acids. Per the germline V gene, CDR1 is SGDLS and CDR2 is YYNGEE. The CDR3 coding sequence is TGTGCCAGCAGCGTAGCGGTAGCGGGAGGCACAGATACGCAGTATTTT. Translated, it gives CASSVAVAGGTDTQYF.

The genes are TRBV6-6 and TRBJ2-5; D might be TRBD1 (6 bases). The DNA matches TRBJ2-7 better at its end, which makes the J call doubtful. Looked up from germline, CDR1 is MNHNY and CDR2 is SVGAGI (reference sequence). The CDR3 length is 15 residues. The CDR3 nucleotides read TGTGCCAGCAGTTACTCGGGGGCCCCCAGGGACGAGCAGTACTTC. Its protein product is CASSYSGAPRDEQYF.

The chain joins TRBV27 to TRBJ2-1; D gene uncertain. The V and J ends lost 1 base and 9 bases respectively, with 16 bases between them. The CDR3 covers 15 residues. Per germline, CDR1 MNHEY and CDR2 SMNVEV (reference sequence). The CDR3 nucleotides read TGTGCCAGCAGTTTATATTCCGGAGTTTTCACTGAGCAGTTCTTC. Amino acids: CASSLYSGVFTEQFF.

The sample holds a few counts of this clonotype. The rearrangement links TRBV29-1 to TRBJ2-5; 8 bases line up with TRBD2. With 8 bases clipped from V and 2 bases from J, the junction kept 10 bases outside the gene matches. The CDR3 contains 14 residues. Germline V gene sequence: CDR1 SQVTM, CDR2 ANQGSEA. The DNA of the CDR3 is TGCAGCTCCGCAGGGACTAGGGGTCAAGAGACCCAGTACTTC. Translated, it gives CSSAGTRGQETQYF.

A remark on this clonotype: The junction differs from germline at one of its ends, possibly a read error. This chain uses TRBV7-7 with TRBJ2-3; no clear D. The CDR3 length is 14 residues. Germline lookup yields CDR1 SSHAT and CDR2 FNYEAQ (reference sequence). The CDR3, as DNA: TGTGCTAGCAGCTTAAGTCGTCCCCCAGATACGCAGTATTTT. Translated: CASSLSRPPDTQYF. Full variable domain (rest looked up from reference TRBV7-7 and TRBJ2-3): GAGVSQSPRYKVTKRGQDVTLRCDPISSHATLYWYQQALGQGPEFLTYFNYEAQPDKSGLPSDRFSAERPEGSISTLTIQRTEQRDSAMYRCASSLSRPPDTQYFGPGTRLTVL.

This clonotype came up a few times. The junction departs from germline at one end; a sequencing error may be responsible. The chain recombines TRBV7-2 with TRBJ2-5; 7 bases are a match to TRBD2. Germline CDR1 and CDR2: SGHTA and FQGNSA. CDR3 length equals 13 residues. CDR3 residues: CACSRGGQETQYF. CDR3 nucleotides: TGTGCCTGCAGTCGCGGGGGTCAAGAGACCCAGTACTTC.

The chain employs TRBV5-5 and TRBJ2-3; tentative D call: TRBD1 (6 bases). Trimming removed 0 bases at V and 4 bases at J, with 12 bases between. Per the germline V gene, CDR1 is SGHKS and CDR2 is YYEKEE (reference sequence). This CDR3 has 15 residues. CDR3 sequence (DNA): TGTGCCAGCAGCTTGGCGACAGGCCCCCCAGATACGCAGTATTTT. It yields the protein CASSLATGPPDTQYF.

V and J are TRBV5-1 and TRBJ2-7; 14 bases agree with TRBD2. CDR3 length: 15 amino acids. Trimming took 3 bases from V and 5 from J; bases not matched to a gene: 4. The germline V gene has CDR1 SGHRS and CDR2 YFSETQ. Here the CDR3 DNA reads TGCGCCAGCAGCTACGGGACTAGCGGGAGTGACGAGCAGTACTTC. Translating it yields CASSYGTSGSDEQYF.